These 15 T cell receptor beta chains were sequenced from one sample in a study of blood T cell repertoires in COVID-19. The method was immunoSEQ multiplex PCR; TCRdb's version includes in-frame clones alone and lacks a portion of them. The table lists under 200,000 clones, less than 85% of them singletons. The sample consisted of peripheral blood. The receptor source for this set is a woman older than 75 with acute or convalescent COVID-19.

The chain joins TRBV9 to TRBJ2-7, with 9 bases fitting TRBD1. Germline CDR1 SGDLS, CDR2 YYNGEE. This CDR3 contains 16 residues. V lost 2 bases to trimming and J lost 4 bases; unmatched junction nucleotides: 10. In DNA form, the CDR3 reads TGTGCCAGCAGCGTTGGGCCTGGGACAGGGTCTTACGAGCAGTACTTC. It translates to CASSVGPGTGSYEQYF.

V is TRBV7-9 and J is TRBJ2-1; 10 bases align to TRBD2. Per germline, CDR1 SEHNR and CDR2 FQNEAQ (reference sequence). The V gene end was trimmed by 4 bases and the J gene end by 7 bases; junction bases not matched to a gene: 7. CDR3 length: 15 residues. CDR3: CASSSTPGLANEQFF. The CDR3 DNA reads as TGTGCCAGCAGCTCGACCCCGGGACTAGCGAATGAGCAGTTCTTC. Together with reference TRBV7-9 and TRBJ2-1, the CDR3 gives the full variable domain: DTGVSQNPRHKITKRGQNVTFRCDPISEHNRLYWYRQTLGQGPEFLTYFQNEAQLEKSRLLSDRFSAERPKGSFSTLEIQRTEQGDSAMYLCASSSTPGLANEQFFGPGTRLTVL.

The chain has TRBV11-2 and TRBJ2-2; D might be TRBD2 (5 bases). CDR1 and CDR2 from the germline V gene are SGHAT and FQNNGV. The CDR3 extends over 14 amino acids. Trimming pared 10 bases from V and 5 bases from J, leaving 17 bases between. For the CDR3, the DNA is TGTGCCACCCACGAGACCACTAGTACCGGGGAGCTGTTTTTT. It yields the protein CATHETTSTGELFF.

In this sample, this clone turned up a few times. This chain connects TRBV25-1 to TRBJ2-2; 13 nucleotides line up with TRBD2. J lost 4 bases, V lost 6 bases, and 5 bases had no gene match. The germline gives CDR1 MGHDK, CDR2 SYGVNS. There are 16 residues in the CDR3. The CDR3 is CASRRTSGRGTGELFF. Here the CDR3 DNA reads TGTGCCAGCAGAAGGACTAGCGGGAGAGGCACCGGGGAGCTGTTTTTT.

In this sample, this clone turned up once. The chain employs TRBV5-1 and TRBJ2-5; 8 bases match TRBD1. This CDR3 comprises 15 residues. The germline gives CDR1 SGHRS, CDR2 YFSETQ. Germline trimming cut 0 bases from V and 3 bases from J; bases unmatched to any gene: 4. The CDR3 coding sequence is TGCGCCAGCAGCTTGGCCGGACAGGGTGAAGAGACCCAGTACTTC. This gives the protein CASSLAGQGEETQYF.

A word on this clone: A junction boundary mismatches the germline segment, possibly from a read error. V usage is TRBV5-4 and J usage is TRBJ2-4, with 7 bases matching TRBD2. This CDR3 has 12 residues. CDR1 and CDR2 (germline): SGHNT, YYREEE (reference sequence). The DNA for the CDR3 is TGTGCCAGCAGCTTGACCGGGACTACGGAGGACTTC. This encodes CASSLTGTTEDF.

V usage is TRBV7-9 and J usage is TRBJ1-1; the match to TRBD1 covers 9 bases. The CDR3 consists of 15 residues. Germline loops: CDR1 SEHNR, CDR2 FQNEAQ (reference sequence). V shed 5 bases and J 1 base; nucleotides not matched to a gene: 5. This CDR3 reads CASSARTGANTEAFF. CDR3 DNA: TGTGCCAGCAGCGCGAGGACAGGGGCGAACACTGAAGCTTTCTTT.

This clone was observed a single time. The chain employs TRBV4-2 and TRBJ1-5; unclear D gene. CDR1 is LGHNA and CDR2 is YNFKEQ in the germline V gene. This CDR3 spans 13 amino acids. Between the trimmed V and J ends, which lost 1 base and 5 bases, there was a span of 6 bases. The CDR3 loop is CASSQVADQPQHF. The DNA for the CDR3 is TGTGCCAGCAGCCAAGTTGCGGATCAGCCCCAGCATTTT.

The sample holds a few counts of this clone. The rearrangement joins TRBV10-3 to TRBJ1-1, with D possibly matching TRBD1 (6 bases). V was cut by 4 bases and J by 5 bases, with 14 bases left in between. CDR1 is ENHRY and CDR2 is SYGVKD in the germline V gene. The CDR3 has 14 residues. The CDR3 sequence: CAISGIGQWTEAFF. In DNA form, the CDR3 reads TGTGCCATCAGTGGAATCGGACAGTGGACTGAAGCTTTCTTT.

The J gene is TRBJ2-5, the V gene TRBV6-5; possible D gene TRBD2, 7 bases. V was shortened by 0 bases and J by 5 bases, with 13 bases between the two germline ends. The germline V gene has CDR1 MNHEY and CDR2 SVGAGI. This CDR3 region has 15 residues. The CDR3 protein is CASSYSIGGPETQYF. As DNA, the CDR3 is TGTGCCAGCAGTTACTCGATCGGGGGGCCGGAGACCCAGTACTTC.

The chain recombines TRBV27 with TRBJ2-7, with 10 nucleotides matching TRBD2. V was pared by 2 bases and J by 3 bases, with 1 base of the junction left unmatched. The CDR3 is 14 amino acids. Germline V lookup: CDR1 MNHEY, CDR2 SMNVEV (reference sequence). The CDR3 DNA follows: TGTGCCAGCAGTTTACAGCGGGAGGGCTACGAGCAGTACTTC. This encodes CASSLQREGYEQYF.

The V call is TRBV6-2 or TRBV6-3, the J call TRBJ2-5, with TRBD1 matching over 8 bases. The CDR3 sequence is 18 residues long. The trim removed 0 bases at V and 1 base at J, leaving 10 bases unmatched. The V gene's germline CDR1 is MNHEY and CDR2 SVGEGT. The CDR3 here is CASSYSPTRTGIQETQYF. CDR3 sequence (DNA): TGTGCCAGCAGTTACTCCCCCACTCGGACAGGGATCCAAGAGACCCAGTACTTC.

This chain links TRBV24-1 with TRBJ1-2; D not certain. Germline assignment: CDR1 KGHDR and CDR2 SFDVKD. The CDR3 is made up of 14 amino acids. V gave up 1 base and J gave up 2 bases, with 7 bases separating them. The CDR3 here is CATSDFPQNYGYTF. CDR3 DNA sequence: TGTGCCACCAGTGATTTCCCTCAGAACTATGGCTACACCTTC.

This chain joins TRBV7-9 and TRBJ2-2; the match to TRBD1 covers 8 bases. This CDR3 is 14 amino acids long. V shed 6 bases, J shed 5 bases, and the junction held 5 bases outside the gene matches. Germline-derived CDR1 and CDR2 are SEHNR and FQNEAQ (reference sequence). Here the CDR3 DNA reads TGTGCCAGCAGACGGGACAGGAGGACCGGGGAGCTGTTTTTT. Protein product: CASRRDRRTGELFF.

V and J are TRBV7-6 and TRBJ2-2; 10 nucleotides agree with TRBD2. V lost 1 base, J lost 6 bases, and 11 bases stayed unmatched. This CDR3 is 18 amino acids long. Germline-derived CDR1 and CDR2 are SGHVS and FNYEAQ. CDR3 in amino acids: CASSLEASGSSVAGELFF. Written as DNA, the CDR3 is TGTGCCAGCAGCTTAGAGGCTAGCGGGAGTTCGGTGGCCGGGGAGCTGTTTTTT.